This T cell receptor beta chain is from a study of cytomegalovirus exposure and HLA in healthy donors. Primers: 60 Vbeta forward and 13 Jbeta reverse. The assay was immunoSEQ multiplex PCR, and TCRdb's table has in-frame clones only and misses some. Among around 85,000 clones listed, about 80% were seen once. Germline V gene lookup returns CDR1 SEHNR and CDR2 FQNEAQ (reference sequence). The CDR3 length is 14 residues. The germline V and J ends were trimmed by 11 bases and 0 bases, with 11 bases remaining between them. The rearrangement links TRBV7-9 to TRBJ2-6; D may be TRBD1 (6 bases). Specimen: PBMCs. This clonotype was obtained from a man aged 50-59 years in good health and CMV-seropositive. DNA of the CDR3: TGTGCCGAGGACAGCAGCTCTGGGGCCAACGTCCTGACTTTC. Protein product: CAEDSSSGANVLTF.